These 10 T cell receptor beta chains came from one sample sequenced in a study of T cell responses to AZD1222 COVID-19 vaccine. TCRdb's table, derived via immunoSEQ multiplex PCR, lists solely in-frame clones and lacks some. The sample gives about 140,000 clones, over 85% of which show up once; more than 0.85% is in the top ten. The input for sequencing was peripheral blood, taken on day 0 of MenACWY control vaccination. The receptors shown here come from an adult in good health.

The J gene is TRBJ2-1, the V gene TRBV10-3; possibly TRBD2 for D (6 bases). V lost 3 bases to trimming and J lost 0 bases, with 18 bases between them. Germline V gives CDR1 ENHRY, CDR2 SYGVKD. The CDR3 sequence is 18 residues long. The CDR3 DNA reads TGTGCCATCAGTGATTTAGCGGTAAGAGGCAGCTCCTACAATGAGCAGTTCTTC. This translates into CAISDLAVRGSSYNEQFF.

This chain uses TRBV2 with TRBJ2-3, with a weak D call TRBD1 (5 bases). Between the trimmed V and J ends, which lost 5 bases and 3 bases, there was a span of 15 bases. The germline CDR1 and CDR2 sequences are SNHLY and FYNNEI. This CDR3 spans 15 amino acids. In DNA, the CDR3 is TGTGCCAGCAGTTCCATCCAGACAGCGACAGATACGCAGTATTTT. Its protein is CASSSIQTATDTQYF.

The rearrangement links TRBV9 to TRBJ2-2, with 9 bases matching TRBD1. J gave up 6 bases and V 0 bases, and 0 bases lay outside the gene matches. CDR3 length: 14 residues. Germline V gives CDR1 SGDLS, CDR2 YYNGEE. The CDR3 protein is CASSVGTGAGELFF. The CDR3 region has the DNA TGTGCCAGCAGCGTAGGGACAGGGGCCGGGGAGCTGTTTTTT.

V gene TRBV7-9 combines with J gene TRBJ1-1; D remains unclear. CDR1 is SEHNR and CDR2 is FQNEAQ in the germline V gene (reference sequence). The V end was cut by 3 bases, the J end by 1 base, with 6 bases between. The CDR3 consists of 13 residues. CDR3 in amino acids: CASSFSENTEAFF. The CDR3 DNA reads as TGTGCCAGCAGCTTTTCGGAGAACACTGAAGCTTTCTTT.

This clone was counted a single time. Written as DNA, the CDR3 is TGTGCCAGCAGCGTAATTAGCGGGAGCTCCTACAATGAGCAGTTCTTC. Its protein is CASSVISGSSYNEQFF. V usage is TRBV9 and J usage is TRBJ2-1, with 9 positions matching TRBD2. The trim removed 1 base at V and 0 bases at J, leaving 2 bases unmatched. Germline V gene sequence: CDR1 SGDLS, CDR2 YYNGEE. CDR3 length equals 16 residues.

This chain's CDR3 is CASSEVMSINQPQHF. CDR3 nucleotide sequence: TGTGCCAGCAGTGAAGTAATGTCGATCAATCAGCCCCAGCATTTT. The chain carries TRBV6-1 and TRBJ1-5; D gene unclear. Trimming left V 1 base short and J 3 bases short, with 10 bases between. Germline V gives CDR1 MNHNS, CDR2 SASEGT. The CDR3 length is 15 residues.

This chain links TRBV12-3 or TRBV12-4 with TRBJ2-1; D not certain. This CDR3 comprises 12 residues. Trimming took off 2 bases at V and 7 bases at J, with 6 bases between the two ends. The CDR3 here is CASSLPRNEQFF. The CDR3 DNA follows: TGTGCCAGCAGTTTACCTCGTAATGAGCAGTTCTTC.

The chain uses TRBV19 and TRBJ1-3, with TRBD1 as a possible D gene (6 bases). The CDR3 contains 14 residues. V was pared by 5 bases and J by 2 bases, with 10 bases between. The germline CDR1 and CDR2 sequences are LNHDA and SQIVND (reference sequence). This CDR3 is CASSAQGPGNTIYF. The CDR3 nucleotides read TGTGCCAGTAGTGCACAGGGCCCTGGAAACACCATATATTTT.

The rearrangement links TRBV28 to TRBJ1-5; D call uncertain. The germline CDR1 and CDR2 sequences are MDHEN and SYDVKM. This CDR3 has 14 amino acids. V was pared by 6 bases and J by 2 bases, with 11 bases between. The CDR3 sequence is CASREGQRNQPQHF. Written as DNA, the CDR3 is TGTGCCAGCAGGGAAGGGCAGCGCAATCAGCCCCAGCATTTT.

This clone was counted a single time. The V and J genes are TRBV10-3 and TRBJ2-7; the match to TRBD1 covers 7 bases. The CDR3 is made up of 12 amino acids. Germline CDR1 and CDR2: ENHRY and SYGVKD. The junction had 4 bases not matched to a gene; V was cut back by 6 bases and J by 5 bases. This CDR3 is CAISHDRDEQYF. CDR3 nucleotides: TGTGCCATCAGCCATGACAGGGACGAGCAGTACTTC.